This T cell receptor beta chain comes out of a study of CD8+ T cells in alopecia areata. Study-wide results and limits: Scalp repertoires also include resident alphabeta T cells from normal skin. Normal scalp showed lower clonality than lesional scalp, especially alopecia totalis/universalis.

The sample holds a few counts of this clone. Its antigen is currently unknown. V was pared by 5 bases and J by 4 bases, with 10 bases of the junction left unmatched. Germline V gives CDR1 SEHNR, CDR2 FQNEAQ (reference sequence). The CDR3 sequence is 15 residues long. In the case of a few patients, the CD4+ cells were sorted into CD25+CD127- cells. Lesional scalp tissue (obtained by punch biopsy) and peripheral blood were collected from alopecia areata patients. Starting from PBMCs, sorting isolated CD4+ and CD8+ T cells. The sequencing template was cDNA reverse transcribed from extracted RNA. TCRdb's copy holds only in-frame clones and misses some; the assay was immunoSEQ multiplex PCR. The table records 30,000 to 45,000 clones, roughly 53% of them present only once.

The TCR originated in a human donor with alopecia areata. Sequencing was performed on CD4+ Tregs sorted from blood. The chain uses TRBV7-9 and TRBJ1-2; 7 bases agree with TRBD1. For the CDR3, the DNA is TGTGCCAGCAGCATCCGACAGGGCCAACGCTATGGCTACACCTTC. This sequence encodes CASSIRQGQRYGYTF.